One T cell receptor beta chain is described in this entry. A few counts support this clonotype. No antigen is known for it. The sample holds no much larger clone one base away, and base qualities are not on file. The sample originates from a study of T cell repertoires in cytomegalovirus infection (dated by TCRdb to 2018 to 2020). Background on the whole study: Donor HLA type was relevant to the analysis, as public TCR beta signatures indicated carriage of CMV infection together with the matching HLA type. Study-wide findings and limitations: The ex vivo response was dominated by HLA-C-restricted CMV-specific TCR beta clonotypes, which also provided the single most frequent clonotype in two of eight donors. Cumulative frequency of public TCR beta family members discriminated carriers of CMV infection plus the relevant HLA type in this cohort and an independent 352-donor cohort.

CDR3 length: 17 amino acids, cysteine to phenylalanine. The only DNA kept is the CDR3, 51 bases in frame from the first base. Reading the germline V gene gives CDR1 MDHEN and CDR2 SYDVKM. V is shortened by 5 bases, J by 2 bases, and the region joining them spans 19 bases. TCRdb shows the sequencer as Illumina HiSeq 1500. TCRdb's own reprocessing of the public reads used fastp at Q25 and MiXCR and kept productive beta chains. Rows are combined by CDR3 protein, so each entry shows the most common genes and DNA. Recorded for this sample are over 200,000 distinct CDR3 sequences; roughly 13% of them occurred a single time. Jointly, the top ten make up 8.5% to 9% of the sample.

The chain joins TRBV28 to TRBJ1-5, and TRBD1 may be the D gene, going by 5 matching bases. Sequenced: PBMCs. The sequence was obtained from a human donor in good health (CMV status not recorded). Some clones in this sample may be carry-over from other donors' samples. The CDR3 region has the sequence CASSHPQGKVGNQPQHF. The sequence in DNA is TGTGCCAGCAGTCACCCGCAGGGAAAAGTCGGCAATCAGCCCCAGCATTTT.